The 24 T cell receptor beta chains reported below all come from one sample, sequenced in a study of shared clonotypes between healthy human individuals. Measured with immunoSEQ multiplex PCR; TCRdb has only the in-frame clones, and not every one. The sample comprises about 2.3 million clones, 80% to 95% of which are singletons, and 0.3% to 0.45% rests with the top ten. What was sequenced was naive CD4+ T cells from PBMCs. Specified subset: CD45RA+ positively selected. The source is a man aged 18 to 29 in good health. Some clones in this sample may be carry-over from other donors' samples.

The chain recombines TRBV5-8 with TRBJ1-2; possibly TRBD1 for D (5 bases). With 2 bases removed from V and 4 bases from J, the gap between germline ends came to 12 bases. CDR1 and CDR2 from the germline V gene are SGHTS and YDEGEE. The CDR3 has 14 residues. The chain's CDR3 is CASSLRARAYGYTF. As DNA, the CDR3 is TGTGCCAGCAGCTTAAGGGCCAGGGCCTATGGCTACACCTTC.

This clone was counted a few times. CDR3 bases: TGTGCCAGCTACACCCCTCAGGGGGGCACTCAGCCCCAGCATTTT. Residues: CASYTPQGGTQPQHF. The gene calls are TRBV28 and TRBJ1-5; 7 bases agree with TRBD1. This CDR3 has 15 residues. V shed 8 bases, J shed 6 bases, and the junction held 13 bases outside the gene matches. CDR1 and CDR2 from the germline V gene are MDHEN and SYDVKM.

This clone was observed a single time. The V and J genes are TRBV18 and TRBJ2-7; tentative D call: TRBD2 (6 bases). This CDR3 region has 15 residues. Trimming removed 4 bases from V and 4 bases from J, with 17 bases in between. Germline V gene data show CDR1 as KGHSH and CDR2 as LQKENI. The CDR3 DNA reads TGTGCCAGCTCACTCGTTCGGCGGGATCTATACGAGCAGTACTTC. Translation: CASSLVRRDLYEQYF.

Details on this clone: This sample also contains other DNA sequences that code for the same CDR3. The chain joins TRBV5-1 to TRBJ2-7; TRBD1 aligns across 7 bases. The germline V gene has CDR1 SGHRS and CDR2 YFSETQ. After removal of 0 bases from V and 2 bases from J, the junction contained 2 bases not matched to a gene. This CDR3 region has 14 residues. The CDR3 nucleotides read TGCGCCAGCAGCTTGGGACAGGGCCCCTACGAGCAGTACTTC. It yields the protein CASSLGQGPYEQYF.

For this clone: Other DNA sequences from this sample encode an identical CDR3 as well. The chain couples TRBV5-1 to TRBJ2-7, with 9 bases that match TRBD1. The CDR3 contains 14 residues. V lost 3 bases to trimming and J lost 2 bases; unmatched junction nucleotides: 3. Per germline, CDR1 SGHRS and CDR2 YFSETQ. CDR3 in DNA: TGCGCCAGCAGCTCAGGACAGGGGACCTACGAGCAGTACTTC. Encoded protein: CASSSGQGTYEQYF.

The chain couples TRBV6-5 to TRBJ1-4; TRBD1 matches 8 bases. CDR3 length: 13 amino acids. Germline CDR1 MNHEY, CDR2 SVGAGI. V shed 5 bases and J 6 bases; nucleotides not matched to a gene: 2. The CDR3 sequence is CASSKDRDEKLFF. The CDR3 DNA follows: TGTGCCAGCAGTAAGGACAGGGATGAAAAACTGTTTTTT.

DNA of the CDR3: TGTGCCAGCAGGGACAGGGGTGGCAAAAACATTCAGTACTTC. Translation: CASRDRGGKNIQYF. The V gene is TRBV28, the J gene TRBJ2-4; 9 bases line up with TRBD1. Germline assignment: CDR1 MDHEN and CDR2 SYDVKM. The junction had 3 bases not matched to a gene; V was cut back by 6 bases and J by 3 bases. This CDR3 has 14 amino acids.

The CDR3 DNA follows: TGTGCCAGCTCCCCGACAGGCGAGAAAACTGAAGCTTTCTTT. Translated: CASSPTGEKTEAFF. The V call is TRBV18, the J call TRBJ1-1, with D maybe TRBD1 (6 bases). The CDR3 extends over 14 amino acids. V shed 6 bases and J shed 5 bases, with 16 bases lying between them. The germline V gene has CDR1 KGHSH and CDR2 LQKENI.

This chain uses TRBV15 with TRBJ2-2; 8 nucleotides match TRBD2. The V and J ends lost 2 bases and 4 bases, in that order; junction bases with no gene match: 9. CDR3 length: 17 amino acids. CDR1 and CDR2 from the germline V gene are LNHNV and YYDKDF (reference sequence). The CDR3 coding sequence is TGTGCCACCAGCAGACTGCCCGGGACTAGTTTCACCGGGGAGCTGTTTTTT. This codes for CATSRLPGTSFTGELFF.

Remarks on this clone: The same CDR3 is also encoded by other DNA sequences in this sample. The genes are TRBV4-3 and TRBJ2-3; TRBD2 matches 7 bases. CDR3 size: 16 residues. The germline V gene encodes CDR1 LGHNA and CDR2 YSLEER. J gave up 2 bases and V 3 bases, and 8 bases lay outside the gene matches. The CDR3 reads CASSQVEGGPTDTQYF. The CDR3 nucleotides read TGCGCCAGCAGCCAGGTCGAGGGAGGGCCCACAGATACGCAGTATTTT.

The genes are TRBV2 and TRBJ2-7; the match to TRBD2 covers 7 bases. The germline V gene has CDR1 SNHLY and CDR2 FYNNEI. The CDR3 totals 12 residues. J lost 4 bases, V lost 6 bases, and 3 bases had no gene match. In nucleotides, the CDR3 is TGTGCCAGCAGGGTTAGCGGGTACGAGCAGTACTTC. Protein sequence: CASRVSGYEQYF.

This clone was recorded once. The genes are TRBV2 and TRBJ2-7; no definite D call. CDR3 size: 12 residues. CDR1 and CDR2 (germline): SNHLY, FYNNEI. The V and J ends lost 5 bases and 2 bases respectively, with 7 bases between them. CDR3 DNA: TGTGCCAGCAGTCCCCGGGCCTACGAGCAGTACTTC. Protein: CASSPRAYEQYF.

This clone was seen a single time. V usage is TRBV28 and J usage is TRBJ2-2; the D gene could be TRBD1 or TRBD2 (5 bases each). The V and J ends lost 3 bases and 4 bases respectively, with 9 bases between them. From germline, CDR1 is MDHEN and CDR2 SYDVKM. The CDR3 is 14 amino acids. CDR3 DNA sequence: TGTGCCAGCAGTTTCTTGGGGGTCACCGGGGAGCTGTTTTTT. It specifies CASSFLGVTGELFF.

This chain uses TRBV5-1 with TRBJ2-7, with D unresolved. In germline, CDR1 is SGHRS, CDR2 YFSETQ. This CDR3 is built from 14 residues. The V gene lost 1 base and the J gene lost 2 bases, with 10 bases spanning the gap. The CDR3 region has the DNA TGCGCCAGCAGCTTGAAGTCAAGGACCTACGAGCAGTACTTC. Amino acid sequence: CASSLKSRTYEQYF.

The CDR3 DNA reads as TGTGCCTCAATGAGGAGACTAGCGGGAGGGGGGGCGGATACGCAGTATTTT. Protein product: CASMRRLAGGGADTQYF. The chain couples TRBV30 to TRBJ2-3; TRBD2 matches 14 bases. CDR3 length equals 17 residues. The J segment lost 6 bases and the V segment lost 7 bases, leaving 15 bases of the junction unmatched. Germline V gene data show CDR1 as GTSNPN and CDR2 as SVGIG (reference sequence).

V is TRBV5-1 and J is TRBJ2-7; D gene ambiguous. The V end was cut by 4 bases, the J end by 1 base, with 6 bases between. The CDR3 has 12 residues. Germline values: CDR1 SGHRS, CDR2 YFSETQ. Written as DNA, the CDR3 is TGCGCCAGCAGCCCCGTTTCCTACGAGCAGTACTTC. Protein product: CASSPVSYEQYF.

This clone has only a few counts. This rearrangement joins TRBV7-3 to TRBJ2-2, with 9 bases matching TRBD1. Germline V gene lookup returns CDR1 SGHTA and CDR2 FQGTGA. The CDR3 length is 14 residues. The V segment lost 3 bases and the J segment 7 bases; nucleotides outside the gene matches: 3. The chain's CDR3 is CASSFTGGNGELFF. CDR3 nucleotide sequence: TGTGCCAGCAGCTTTACAGGGGGCAACGGGGAGCTGTTTTTT. Complete variable domain (other parts from reference TRBV7-3 and TRBJ2-2): GAGVSQTPSNKVTEKGKYVELRCDPISGHTALYWYRQSLGQGPEFLIYFQGTGAADDSGLPNDRFFAVRPEGSVSTLKIQRTERGDSAVYLCASSFTGGNGELFFGEGSRLTVL.

Concerning this clone itself: Distinct nucleotide sequences in the sample also encode this CDR3. The chain employs TRBV5-6 and TRBJ1-3, with D unresolved. There are 15 residues in the CDR3. Trimming left V 0 bases short and J 1 base short, with 8 bases between. Germline loops: CDR1 SGHDT, CDR2 YYEEEE. The CDR3 loop is CASSLGAGSGNTIYF. The CDR3 DNA is TGTGCCAGCAGCTTGGGGGCGGGTTCTGGAAACACCATATATTTT. Combining the CDR3 with reference TRBV5-6 and TRBJ1-3 gives the whole variable domain DAGVTQSPTHLIKTRGQQVTLRCSPKSGHDTVSWYQQALGQGPQFIFQYYEEEERQRGNFPDRFSGHQFPNYSSELNVNALLLGDSALYLCASSLGAGSGNTIYFGEGSWLTVV.

V and J are TRBV19 and TRBJ1-1; a weak D match, TRBD1 (5 bases). Germline V gene data show CDR1 as LNHDA and CDR2 as SQIVND (reference sequence). CDR3 length: 15 residues. V dropped 6 bases and J dropped 5 bases, with 19 bases sitting between them. This chain's CDR3 is CASRGLGAPKTEAFF. The CDR3 DNA is TGTGCCAGTAGGGGCCTAGGGGCCCCGAAAACTGAAGCTTTCTTT.

This rearrangement joins TRBV7-8 to TRBJ2-2; no definite D call. Germline CDR1 SGHVS, CDR2 FQNEAQ. This CDR3 is 13 amino acids long. Trimming removed 1 base at V and 6 bases at J, with 6 bases between. DNA for the CDR3: TGTGCCAGCAGCTTAGAGGTTGCCGGGGAGCTGTTTTTT. It encodes CASSLEVAGELFF.

The chain uses TRBV7-2 and TRBJ2-4; the D call may be TRBD1 or TRBD2 (5 bases each). Trimming removed 5 bases at V and 1 base at J, with 12 bases between. The V gene's germline CDR1 is SGHTA and CDR2 FQGNSA. This CDR3 is 15 amino acids long. CDR3 nucleotides: TGTGCCAGCAGCCCCCCCAGGGAGGCCAAAAACATTCAGTACTTC. It translates to CASSPPREAKNIQYF.

The chain is built from TRBV7-9 and TRBJ2-7, with TRBD2 identical over 7 bases. The germline V gene encodes CDR1 SEHNR and CDR2 FQNEAQ (reference sequence). CDR3 length: 15 residues. Trimming at V came to 5 bases and at J to 2 bases, leaving 9 bases not matched to a gene. CDR3 nucleotide sequence: TGTGCCAGCAGCCGTTCAGCGGGACCAACCTACGAGCAGTACTTC. Residues: CASSRSAGPTYEQYF.

This chain joins TRBV5-6 and TRBJ1-1; maybe TRBD1 (5 bases). This CDR3 is 14 amino acids long. CDR1 is SGHDT and CDR2 is YYEEEE in the germline V gene. V was pared by 3 bases and J by 7 bases, with 16 bases between. The CDR3 here is CASSSKGTQHEAFF. The CDR3 DNA is TGTGCCAGCAGCTCCAAGGGGACCCAACATGAAGCTTTCTTT.

The CDR3 DNA follows: TGTGCCAGCAGTGAATCGTGGGGACTAGCCTACTACAATGAGCAGTTCTTC. This codes for CASSESWGLAYYNEQFF. The rearrangement links TRBV6-1 to TRBJ2-1; TRBD2 agrees at 9 bases. With V trimmed by 2 bases and J by 3 bases, 8 bases remained unmatched. The germline V gene has CDR1 MNHNS and CDR2 SASEGT. This CDR3 has 17 amino acids.